This T cell receptor beta chain was captured in a study of blood T cell repertoires in COVID-19. Across the whole study: T cells, B-cell-depleted T cells, or PBMCs supplied cDNA or gDNA.

The CDR3 spans 18 residues. V shed 2 bases and J shed 2 bases, with 16 bases lying between them. CDR1 and CDR2 (germline): PRHDT, FYEKMQ (reference sequence). Repertoires were generated with immunoSEQ multiplex PCR, while TCRdb's copy carries only in-frame clones and drops some. The data show more than 150,000 clones, about nine tenths seen once. The sample taken for sequencing was PBMCs or T cells enriched from blood (not recorded which). The V gene is TRBV13, the J gene TRBJ2-6, with D possibly being TRBD2 (7 bases). This TCR derives from a woman aged 25 to 39 who had recovered from COVID-19. The CDR3 region has the DNA TGTGCCAGCAGCTTAAGTATCGGGGGGCAGGCTGGGGCCAACGTCCTGACTTTC. It is translated as CASSLSIGGQAGANVLTF.